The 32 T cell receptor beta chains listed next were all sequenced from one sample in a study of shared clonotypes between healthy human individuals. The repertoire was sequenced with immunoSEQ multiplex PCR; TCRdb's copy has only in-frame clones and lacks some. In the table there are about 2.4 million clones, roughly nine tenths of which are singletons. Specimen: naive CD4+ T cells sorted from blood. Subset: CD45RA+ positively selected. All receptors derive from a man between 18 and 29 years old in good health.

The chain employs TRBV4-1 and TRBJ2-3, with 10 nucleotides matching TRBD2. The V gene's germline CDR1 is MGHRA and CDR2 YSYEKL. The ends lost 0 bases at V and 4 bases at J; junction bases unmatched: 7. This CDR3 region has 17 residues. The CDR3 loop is CASSQEVAGGGSDTQYF. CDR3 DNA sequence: TGCGCCAGCAGCCAAGAGGTAGCGGGAGGCGGGTCAGATACGCAGTATTTT.

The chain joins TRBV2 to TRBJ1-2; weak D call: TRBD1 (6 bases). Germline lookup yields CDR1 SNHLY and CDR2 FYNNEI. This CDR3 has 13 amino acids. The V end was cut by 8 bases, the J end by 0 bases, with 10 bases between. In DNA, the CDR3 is TGTGCCAGCGTCGGGGACACTAACTATGGCTACACCTTC. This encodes CASVGDTNYGYTF.

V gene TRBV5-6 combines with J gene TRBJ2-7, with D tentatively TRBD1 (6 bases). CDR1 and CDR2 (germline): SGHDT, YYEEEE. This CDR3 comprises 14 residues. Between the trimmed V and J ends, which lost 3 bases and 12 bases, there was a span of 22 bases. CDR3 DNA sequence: TGTGCCAGCAGCTGGAGACGACAGGTCGGGGCCCGGTACTTC. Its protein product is CASSWRRQVGARYF.

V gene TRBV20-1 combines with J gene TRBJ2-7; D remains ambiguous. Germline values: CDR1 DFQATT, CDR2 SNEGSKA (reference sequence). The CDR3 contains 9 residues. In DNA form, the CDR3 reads TGCAGCGTCTCCTACGAGCAGTACTTC. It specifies CSVSYEQYF.

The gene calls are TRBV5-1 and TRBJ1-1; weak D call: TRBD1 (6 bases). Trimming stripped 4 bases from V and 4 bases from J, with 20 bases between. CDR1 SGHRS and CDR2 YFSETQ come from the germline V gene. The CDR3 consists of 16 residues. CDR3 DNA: TGCGCCAGCAGCCCCCGGACGGGGGGGCACAGCACTGAAGCTTTCTTT. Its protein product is CASSPRTGGHSTEAFF. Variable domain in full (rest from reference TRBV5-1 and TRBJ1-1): KAGVTQTPRYLIKTRGQQVTLSCSPISGHRSVSWYQQTPGQGLQFLFEYFSETQRNKGNFPGRFSGRQFSNSRSEMNVSTLELGDSALYLCASSPRTGGHSTEAFFGQGTRLTVV.

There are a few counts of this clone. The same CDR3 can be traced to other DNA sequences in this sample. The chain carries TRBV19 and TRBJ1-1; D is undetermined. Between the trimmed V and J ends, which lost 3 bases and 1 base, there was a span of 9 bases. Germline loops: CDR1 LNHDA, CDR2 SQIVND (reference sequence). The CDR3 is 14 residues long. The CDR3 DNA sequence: TGTGCCAGTAGTATCGGCGGTTCGAACACTGAAGCTTTCTTT. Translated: CASSIGGSNTEAFF.

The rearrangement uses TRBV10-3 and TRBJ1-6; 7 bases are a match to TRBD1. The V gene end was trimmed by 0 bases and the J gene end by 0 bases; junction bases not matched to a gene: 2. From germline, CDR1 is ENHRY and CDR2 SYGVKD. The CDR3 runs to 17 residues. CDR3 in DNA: TGTGCCATCAGTGAGTCGGCAGGGGGCTCCTATAATTCACCCCTCCACTTT. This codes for CAISESAGGSYNSPLHF.

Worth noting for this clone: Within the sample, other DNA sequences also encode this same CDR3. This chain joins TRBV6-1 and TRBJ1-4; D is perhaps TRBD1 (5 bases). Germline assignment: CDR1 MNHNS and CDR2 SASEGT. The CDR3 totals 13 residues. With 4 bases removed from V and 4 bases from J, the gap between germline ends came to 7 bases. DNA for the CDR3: TGTGCCAGCAGTGGGCAGGGTAATGAAAAACTGTTTTTT. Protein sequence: CASSGQGNEKLFF.

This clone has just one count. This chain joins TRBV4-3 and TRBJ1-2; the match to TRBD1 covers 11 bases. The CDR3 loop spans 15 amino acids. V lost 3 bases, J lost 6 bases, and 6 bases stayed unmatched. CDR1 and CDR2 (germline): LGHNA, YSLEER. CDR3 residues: CASSHPGQGVNGYTF. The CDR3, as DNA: TGCGCCAGCAGCCACCCGGGACAGGGGGTGAATGGCTACACCTTC.

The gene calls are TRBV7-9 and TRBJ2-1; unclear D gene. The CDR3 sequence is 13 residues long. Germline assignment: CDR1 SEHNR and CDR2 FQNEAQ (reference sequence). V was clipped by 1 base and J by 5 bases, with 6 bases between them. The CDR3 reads CASSLVGDNEQFF. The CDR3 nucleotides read TGTGCCAGCAGCTTAGTAGGAGACAATGAGCAGTTCTTC.

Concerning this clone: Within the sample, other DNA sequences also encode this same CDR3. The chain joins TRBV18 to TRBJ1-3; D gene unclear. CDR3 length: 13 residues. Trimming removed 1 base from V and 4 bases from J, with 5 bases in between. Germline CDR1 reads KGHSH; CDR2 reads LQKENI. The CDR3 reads CASSPLGGNTIYF. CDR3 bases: TGTGCCAGCTCACCACTCGGCGGAAACACCATATATTTT.

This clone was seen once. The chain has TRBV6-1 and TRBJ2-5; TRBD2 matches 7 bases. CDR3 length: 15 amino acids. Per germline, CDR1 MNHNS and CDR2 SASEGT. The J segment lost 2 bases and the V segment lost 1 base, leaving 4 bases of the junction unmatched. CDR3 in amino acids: CASSEGGGLQETQYF. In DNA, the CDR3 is TGTGCCAGCAGTGAAGGGGGGGGACTACAAGAGACCCAGTACTTC.

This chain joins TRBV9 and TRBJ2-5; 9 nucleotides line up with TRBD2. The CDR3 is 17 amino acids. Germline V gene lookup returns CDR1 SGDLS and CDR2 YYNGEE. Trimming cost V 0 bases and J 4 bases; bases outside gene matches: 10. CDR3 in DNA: TGTGCCAGCAGCGTAGGCGGGAGGGCCGGGGGTCGAGAGACCCAGTACTTC. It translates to CASSVGGRAGGRETQYF.

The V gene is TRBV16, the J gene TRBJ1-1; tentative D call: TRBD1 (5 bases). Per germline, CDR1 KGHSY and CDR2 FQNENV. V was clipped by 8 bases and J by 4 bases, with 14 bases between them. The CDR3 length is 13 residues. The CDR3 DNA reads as TGTGCCAGCTGCACGGGGGGAGCCACTGAAGCTTTCTTT. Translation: CASCTGGATEAFF.

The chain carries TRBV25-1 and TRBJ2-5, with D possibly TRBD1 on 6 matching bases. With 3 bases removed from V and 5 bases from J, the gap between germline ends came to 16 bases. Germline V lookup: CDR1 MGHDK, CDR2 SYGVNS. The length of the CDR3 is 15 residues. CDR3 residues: CASSDPRDISETQYF. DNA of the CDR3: TGTGCCAGCAGTGATCCCCGGGACATTAGCGAGACCCAGTACTTC.

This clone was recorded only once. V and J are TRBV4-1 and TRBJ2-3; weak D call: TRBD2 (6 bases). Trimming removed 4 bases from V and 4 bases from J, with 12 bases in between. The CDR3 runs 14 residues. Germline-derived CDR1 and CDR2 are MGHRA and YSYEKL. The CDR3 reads CASSPTGGSDTQYF. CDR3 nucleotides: TGCGCCAGCAGCCCGACCGGGGGTTCAGATACGCAGTATTTT.

The CDR3 region has the DNA TGTGCCAGCAGTGAGATTCGCTGGGAAGCTTTCTTT. It specifies CASSEIRWEAFF. The chain uses TRBV6-1 and TRBJ1-1; D is uncertain. The CDR3 contains 12 residues. CDR1 is MNHNS, CDR2 SASEGT, per germline. V was trimmed by 3 bases and J by 8 bases, leaving 10 bases between them.

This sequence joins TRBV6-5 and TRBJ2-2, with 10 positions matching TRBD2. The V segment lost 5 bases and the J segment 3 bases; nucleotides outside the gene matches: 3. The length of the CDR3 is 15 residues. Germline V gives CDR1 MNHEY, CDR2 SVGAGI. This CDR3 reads CASSPGLAYTGELFF. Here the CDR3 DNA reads TGTGCCAGCAGTCCGGGACTAGCGTACACCGGGGAGCTGTTTTTT.

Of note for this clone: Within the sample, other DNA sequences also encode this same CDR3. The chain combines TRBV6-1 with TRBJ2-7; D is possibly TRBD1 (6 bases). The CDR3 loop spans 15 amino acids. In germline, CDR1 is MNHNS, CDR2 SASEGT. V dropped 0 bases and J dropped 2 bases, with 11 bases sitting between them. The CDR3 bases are TGTGCCAGCAGTGAAGCGCTACAGGGACCCTACGAGCAGTACTTC. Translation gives CASSEALQGPYEQYF.

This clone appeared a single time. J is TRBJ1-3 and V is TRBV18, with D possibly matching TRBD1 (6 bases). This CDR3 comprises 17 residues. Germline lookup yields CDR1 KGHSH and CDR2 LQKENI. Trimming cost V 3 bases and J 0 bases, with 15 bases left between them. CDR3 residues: CASSPLGGGGSGNTIYF. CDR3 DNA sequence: TGTGCCAGCTCACCTCTTGGGGGAGGGGGCTCTGGAAACACCATATATTTT.

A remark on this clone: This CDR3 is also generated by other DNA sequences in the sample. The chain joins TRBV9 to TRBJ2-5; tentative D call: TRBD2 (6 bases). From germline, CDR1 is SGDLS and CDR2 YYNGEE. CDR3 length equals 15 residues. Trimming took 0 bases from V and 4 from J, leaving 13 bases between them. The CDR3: CASSVAGGNLETQYF. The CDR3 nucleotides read TGTGCCAGCAGCGTAGCTGGCGGGAACCTAGAGACCCAGTACTTC.

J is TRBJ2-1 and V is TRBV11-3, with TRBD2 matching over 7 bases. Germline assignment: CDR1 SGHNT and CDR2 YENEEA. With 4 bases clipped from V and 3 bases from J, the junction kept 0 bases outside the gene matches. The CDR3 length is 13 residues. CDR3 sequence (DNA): TGTGCCAGCAGCTCTAGCGGCTACAATGAGCAGTTCTTC. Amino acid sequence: CASSSSGYNEQFF. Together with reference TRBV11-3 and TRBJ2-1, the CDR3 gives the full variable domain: EAGVVQSPRYKIIEKKQPVAFWCNPISGHNTLYWYLQNLGQGPELLIRYENEEAVDDSQLPKDRFSAERLKGVDSTLKIQPAELGDSAVYLCASSSSGYNEQFFGPGTRLTVL.

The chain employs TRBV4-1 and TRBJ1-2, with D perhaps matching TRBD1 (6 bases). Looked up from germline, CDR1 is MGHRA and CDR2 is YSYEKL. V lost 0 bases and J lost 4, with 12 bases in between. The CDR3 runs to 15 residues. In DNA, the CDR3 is TGCGCCAGCAGCCAAGAAGGGGGGGGCATCTATGGCTACACCTTC. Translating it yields CASSQEGGGIYGYTF.

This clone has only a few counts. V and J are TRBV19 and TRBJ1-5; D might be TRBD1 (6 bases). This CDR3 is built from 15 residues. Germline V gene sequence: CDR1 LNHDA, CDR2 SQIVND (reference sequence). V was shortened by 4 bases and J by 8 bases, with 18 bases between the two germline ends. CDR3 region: CASSTLGVSGEPQHF. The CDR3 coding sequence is TGTGCCAGTAGTACCCTGGGGGTTTCAGGGGAGCCCCAGCATTTT.

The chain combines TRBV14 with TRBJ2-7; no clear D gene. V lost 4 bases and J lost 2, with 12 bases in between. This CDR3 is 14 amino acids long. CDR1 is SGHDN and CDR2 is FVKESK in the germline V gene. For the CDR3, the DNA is TGTGCCAGCAGCCGACACATTGGACCCTACGAGCAGTACTTC. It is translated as CASSRHIGPYEQYF. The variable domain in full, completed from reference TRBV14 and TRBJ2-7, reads EAGVTQFPSHSVIEKGQTVTLRCDPISGHDNLYWYRRVMGKEIKFLLHFVKESKQDESGMPNNRFLAERTGGTYSTLKVQPAELEDSGVYFCASSRHIGPYEQYFGPGTRLTVT.

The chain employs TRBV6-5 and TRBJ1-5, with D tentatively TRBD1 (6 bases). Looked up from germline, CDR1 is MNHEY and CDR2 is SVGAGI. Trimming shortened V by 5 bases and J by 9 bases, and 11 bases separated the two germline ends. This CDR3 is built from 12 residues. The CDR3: CASSTLTGPQHF. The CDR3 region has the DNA TGTGCCAGCAGTACTTTGACAGGGCCCCAGCATTTT.

The CDR3 sequence is CASSRHEGEQFF. For the CDR3, the DNA is TGTGCCAGCAGTCGACATGAGGGTGAGCAGTTCTTC. The chain carries TRBV6-4 and TRBJ2-1, with D perhaps TRBD2 (5 bases). CDR3 size: 12 residues. V shed 5 bases and J shed 9 bases, with 11 bases lying between them. From germline, CDR1 is MRHNA and CDR2 SNTAGT.

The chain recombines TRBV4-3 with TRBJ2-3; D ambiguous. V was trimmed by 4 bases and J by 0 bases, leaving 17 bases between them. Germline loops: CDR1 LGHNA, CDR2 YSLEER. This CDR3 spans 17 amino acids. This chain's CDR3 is CASSPKGQTSSTDTQYF. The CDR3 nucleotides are TGCGCCAGCAGCCCAAAAGGGCAGACGTCTAGCACAGATACGCAGTATTTT.

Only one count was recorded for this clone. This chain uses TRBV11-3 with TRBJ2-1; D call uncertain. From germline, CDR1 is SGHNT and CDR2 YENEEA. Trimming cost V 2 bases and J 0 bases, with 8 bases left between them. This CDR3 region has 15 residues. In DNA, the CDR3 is TGTGCCAGCAGCTTATCGGGCTTCTCCTACAATGAGCAGTTCTTC. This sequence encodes CASSLSGFSYNEQFF.

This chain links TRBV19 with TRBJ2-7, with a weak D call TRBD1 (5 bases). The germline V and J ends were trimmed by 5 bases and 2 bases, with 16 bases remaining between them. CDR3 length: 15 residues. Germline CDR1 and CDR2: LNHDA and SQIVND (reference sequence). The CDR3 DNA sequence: TGTGCCAGTAGTCCCGCTGGGGCGGTAACCTACGAGCAGTACTTC. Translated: CASSPAGAVTYEQYF.

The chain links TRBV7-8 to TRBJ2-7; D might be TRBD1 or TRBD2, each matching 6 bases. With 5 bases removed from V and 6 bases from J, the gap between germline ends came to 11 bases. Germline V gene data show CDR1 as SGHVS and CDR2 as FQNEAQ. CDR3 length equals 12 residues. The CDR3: CASSLRGPEQYF. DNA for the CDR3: TGTGCCAGCAGCCTCCGGGGGCCCGAGCAGTACTTC.

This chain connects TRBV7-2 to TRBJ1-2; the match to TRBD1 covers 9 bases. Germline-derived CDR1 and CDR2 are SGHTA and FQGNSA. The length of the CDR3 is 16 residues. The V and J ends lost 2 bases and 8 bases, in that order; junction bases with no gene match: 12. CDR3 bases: TGTGCCAGCAGCTTATATAAGGGGACAGGGATAGGAGGCTACACCTTC. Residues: CASSLYKGTGIGGYTF.